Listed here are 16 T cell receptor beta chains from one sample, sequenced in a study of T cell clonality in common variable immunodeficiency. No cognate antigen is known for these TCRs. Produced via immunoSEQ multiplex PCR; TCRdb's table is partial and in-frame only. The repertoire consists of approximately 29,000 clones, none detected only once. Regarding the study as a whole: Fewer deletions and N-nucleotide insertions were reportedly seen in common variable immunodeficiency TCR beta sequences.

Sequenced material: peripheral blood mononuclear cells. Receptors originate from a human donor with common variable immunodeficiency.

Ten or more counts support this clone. The CDR3 DNA, read in part, is TGTGCCAGCAGCTTAACAGGGTGGGATAATTCACCC. Amino acids: CASSLTGWDNSP. The CDR3 in full is CASSLTGWDNSPLHF. The chain is built from TRBV7-8 and TRBJ1-6, with D perhaps matching TRBD1 (6 bases). The CDR3 end is not reached by the read, which stops 3 residues before it; the germline J gene fills it in. This CDR3 is 15 amino acids long. V lost 2 bases, J lost 5 bases, and 10 bases lay in between. Germline lookup yields CDR1 SGHVS and CDR2 FQNEAQ.

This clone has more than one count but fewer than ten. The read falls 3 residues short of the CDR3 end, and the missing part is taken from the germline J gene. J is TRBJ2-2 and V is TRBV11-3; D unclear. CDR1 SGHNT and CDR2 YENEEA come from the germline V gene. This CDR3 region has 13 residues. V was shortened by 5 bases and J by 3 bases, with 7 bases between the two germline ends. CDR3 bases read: TGTGCCAGCAGCCACTTAGACACCGGGGAG. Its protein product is CASSHLDTGE. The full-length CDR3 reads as CASSHLDTGELFF. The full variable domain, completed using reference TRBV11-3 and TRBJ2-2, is EAGVVQSPRYKIIEKKQPVAFWCNPISGHNTLYWYLQNLGQGPELLIRYENEEAVDDSQLPKDRFSAERLKGVDSTLKIQPAELGDSAVYLCASSHLDTGELFFGEGSRLTVL.

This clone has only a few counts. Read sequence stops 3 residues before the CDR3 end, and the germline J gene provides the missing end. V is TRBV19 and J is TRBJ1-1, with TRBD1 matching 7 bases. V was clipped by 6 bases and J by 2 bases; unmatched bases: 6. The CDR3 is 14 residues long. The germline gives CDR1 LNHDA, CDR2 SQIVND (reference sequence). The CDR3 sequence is CASRVQGINTEAFF. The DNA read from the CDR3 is TGTGCCAGTAGGGTACAGGGGATAAACACTGAA.

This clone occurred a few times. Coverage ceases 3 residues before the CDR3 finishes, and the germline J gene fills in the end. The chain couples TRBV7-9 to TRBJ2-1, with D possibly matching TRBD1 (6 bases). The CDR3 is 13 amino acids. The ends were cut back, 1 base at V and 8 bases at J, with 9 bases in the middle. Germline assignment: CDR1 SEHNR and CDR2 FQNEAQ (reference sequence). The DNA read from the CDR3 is TGTGCCAGCAGCTTAGGTGGGGGCGATGAG. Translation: CASSLGGGDE. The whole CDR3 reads CASSLGGGDEQFF.

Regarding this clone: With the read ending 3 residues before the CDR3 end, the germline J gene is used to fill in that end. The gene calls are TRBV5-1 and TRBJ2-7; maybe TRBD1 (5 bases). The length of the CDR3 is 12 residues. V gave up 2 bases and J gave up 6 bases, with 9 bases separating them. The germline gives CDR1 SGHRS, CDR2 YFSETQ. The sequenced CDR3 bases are TGCGCCAGCAGCTTTACCAGGGCCGAG. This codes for CASSFTRAE. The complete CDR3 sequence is CASSFTRAEQYF.

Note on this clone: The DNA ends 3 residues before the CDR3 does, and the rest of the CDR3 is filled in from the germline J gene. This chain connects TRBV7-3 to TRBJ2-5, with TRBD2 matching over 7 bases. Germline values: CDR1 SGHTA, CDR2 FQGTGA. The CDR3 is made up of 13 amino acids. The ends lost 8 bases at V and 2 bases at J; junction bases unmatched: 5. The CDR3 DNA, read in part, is TGTGCCAGCGCGGGCGGGGGACAAGAGACC. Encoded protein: CASAGGGQET. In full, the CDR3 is CASAGGGQETQYF. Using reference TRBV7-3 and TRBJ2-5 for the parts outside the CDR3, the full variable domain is GAGVSQTPSNKVTEKGKYVELRCDPISGHTALYWYRQSLGQGPEFLIYFQGTGAADDSGLPNDRFFAVRPEGSVSTLKIQRTERGDSAVYLCASAGGGQETQYFGPGTRLLVL.

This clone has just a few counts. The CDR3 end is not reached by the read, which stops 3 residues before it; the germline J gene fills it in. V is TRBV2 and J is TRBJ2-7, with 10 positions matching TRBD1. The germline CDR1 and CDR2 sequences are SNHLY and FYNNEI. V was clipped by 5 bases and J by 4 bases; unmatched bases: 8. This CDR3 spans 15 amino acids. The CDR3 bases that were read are TGTGCCAGCAGTCCTAGACAGGGGGCAACATACGAG. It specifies CASSPRQGATYE. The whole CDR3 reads CASSPRQGATYEQYF. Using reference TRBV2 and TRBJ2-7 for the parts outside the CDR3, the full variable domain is EPEVTQTPSHQVTQMGQEVILRCVPISNHLYFYWYRQILGQKVEFLVSFYNNEISEKSEIFDDQFSVERPDGSNFTLKIRSTKLEDSAMYFCASSPRQGATYEQYFGPGTRLTVT.

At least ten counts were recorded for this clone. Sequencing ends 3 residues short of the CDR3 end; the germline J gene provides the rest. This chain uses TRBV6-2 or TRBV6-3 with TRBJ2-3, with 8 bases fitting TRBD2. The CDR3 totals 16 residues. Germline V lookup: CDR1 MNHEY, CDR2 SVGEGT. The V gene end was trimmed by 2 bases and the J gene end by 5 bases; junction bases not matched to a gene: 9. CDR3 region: CASSYEAGGGKDTQYF. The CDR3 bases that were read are TGTGCCAGCAGTTACGAGGCGGGGGGTGGTAAAGATACG.

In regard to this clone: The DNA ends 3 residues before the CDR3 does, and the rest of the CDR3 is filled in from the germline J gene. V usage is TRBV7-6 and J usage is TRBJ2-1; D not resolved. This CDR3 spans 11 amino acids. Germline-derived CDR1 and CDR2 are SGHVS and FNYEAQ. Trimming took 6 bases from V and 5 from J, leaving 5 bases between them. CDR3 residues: CASSIDNEQFF. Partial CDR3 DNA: TGTGCCAGCAGTATCGACAATGAG.

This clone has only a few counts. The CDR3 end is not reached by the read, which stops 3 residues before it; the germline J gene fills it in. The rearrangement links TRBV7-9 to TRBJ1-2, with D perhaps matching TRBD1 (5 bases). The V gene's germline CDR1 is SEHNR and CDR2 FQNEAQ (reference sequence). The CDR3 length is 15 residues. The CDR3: CASSLNEGAGLGYTF. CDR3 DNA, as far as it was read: TGTGCCAGCAGCTTAAATGAGGGAGCAGGGTTGGGC.

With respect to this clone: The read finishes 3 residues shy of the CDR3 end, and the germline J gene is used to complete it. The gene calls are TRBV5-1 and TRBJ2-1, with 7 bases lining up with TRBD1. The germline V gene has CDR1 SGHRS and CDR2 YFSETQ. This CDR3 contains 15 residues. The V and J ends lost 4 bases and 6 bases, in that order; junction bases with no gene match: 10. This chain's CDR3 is CASSGTVNHRNEQFF. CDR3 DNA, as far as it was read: TGCGCCAGCAGCGGGACAGTTAATCATCGCAATGAG.

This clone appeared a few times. The CDR3 region is CASIRGSGDLTDYEQYF. Incomplete CDR3 DNA: TGTGCCAGCATACGAGGCTCGGGGGACCTAACCGACTACGAG. The V gene is TRBV6-2 or TRBV6-3, the J gene TRBJ2-7; D is perhaps TRBD2 (6 bases). Read data end 3 residues before the CDR3 end; the end is taken from the germline J gene. V lost 7 bases to trimming and J lost 3 bases, with 25 bases between them. In germline, CDR1 is MNHEY, CDR2 SVGEGT. This CDR3 has 17 residues.

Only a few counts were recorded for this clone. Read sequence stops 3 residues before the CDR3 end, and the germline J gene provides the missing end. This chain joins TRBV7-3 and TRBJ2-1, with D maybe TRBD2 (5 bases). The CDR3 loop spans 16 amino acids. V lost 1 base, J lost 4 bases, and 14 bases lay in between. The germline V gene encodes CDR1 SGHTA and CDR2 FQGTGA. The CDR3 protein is CASSLIASSSYNEQFF. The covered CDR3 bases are TGTGCCAGCAGCTTAATTGCTAGCTCTTCTTACAATGAG.

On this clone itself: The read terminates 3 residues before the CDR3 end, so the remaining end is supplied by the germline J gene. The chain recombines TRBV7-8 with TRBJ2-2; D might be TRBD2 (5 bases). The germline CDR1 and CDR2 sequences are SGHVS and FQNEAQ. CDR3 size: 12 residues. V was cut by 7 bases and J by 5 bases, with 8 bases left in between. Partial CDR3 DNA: TGTGCCAGCAATGGCGGGACCGGGGAG. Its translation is CASNGGTGE. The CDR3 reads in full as CASNGGTGELFF.

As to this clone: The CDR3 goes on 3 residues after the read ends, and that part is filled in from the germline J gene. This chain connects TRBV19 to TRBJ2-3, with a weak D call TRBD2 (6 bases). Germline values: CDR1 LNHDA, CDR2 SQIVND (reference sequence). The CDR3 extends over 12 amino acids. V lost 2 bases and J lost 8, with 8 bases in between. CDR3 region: CASSIQGGTQYF. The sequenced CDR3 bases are TGTGCCAGTAGTATACAGGGAGGTACG.

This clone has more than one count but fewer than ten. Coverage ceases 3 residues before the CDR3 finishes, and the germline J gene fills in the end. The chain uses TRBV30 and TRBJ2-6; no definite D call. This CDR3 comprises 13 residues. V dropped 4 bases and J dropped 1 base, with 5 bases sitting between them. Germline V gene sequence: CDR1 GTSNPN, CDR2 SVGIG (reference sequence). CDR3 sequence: CAWKQSGANVLTF. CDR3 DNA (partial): TGTGCCTGGAAACAATCTGGGGCCAACGTC.